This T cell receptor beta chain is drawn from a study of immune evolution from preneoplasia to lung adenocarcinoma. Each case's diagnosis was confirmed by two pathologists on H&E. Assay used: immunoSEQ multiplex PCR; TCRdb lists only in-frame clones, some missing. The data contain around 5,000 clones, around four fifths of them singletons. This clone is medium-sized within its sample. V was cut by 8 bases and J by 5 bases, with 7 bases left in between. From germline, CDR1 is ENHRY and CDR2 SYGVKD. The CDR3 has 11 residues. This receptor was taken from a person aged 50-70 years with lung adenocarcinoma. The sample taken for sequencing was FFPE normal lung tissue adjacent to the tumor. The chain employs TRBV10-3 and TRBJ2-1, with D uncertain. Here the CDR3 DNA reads TGTGCCATCCAAACGAACAATGAGCAGTTCTTC. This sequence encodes CAIQTNNEQFF.